This is a list of T cell receptor beta chains from one sample in a study of T cells after yellow fever vaccination. TCRdb re-derived calls from the 5' RACE reads in MiXCR, one entry per CDR3 protein. The table lists roughly 100,000 distinct CDR3 sequences, about 8.2% of them singletons, with roughly 15% in the top ten. Specimen: CD8+ T cells not binding an NS4B(214-222) dextramer, sorted from PBMCs, collected around 14 days after the first yellow fever vaccination. These receptor sequences come from a man in his late teens or twenties who received the YFV17D yellow fever vaccine. CDR3s include the opening cysteine and the closing phenylalanine or tryptophan. The D gene is left open where the match is weak. Part of the rows lack a size; the others show once, few, many or a class for expanded clones.

size: -
J: TRBJ1-1
V: TRBV4-1
D: TRBD1
CDR3: CASSQVLGQRNTEAFF
DNA: TGCGCCAGCAGCCAAGTCTTGGGACAGCGGAACACTGAAGCTTTCTTT

size: few
J: TRBJ1-1
V: TRBV6-2/TRBV6-3
D: -
CDR3: CASTTGGTEAFF
DNA: TGTGCCAGCACCACGGGGGGAACTGAAGCTTTCTTT

size: -
J: TRBJ2-7
V: TRBV6-5
D: -
CDR3: CASSYSFAQGIGGEQYF
DNA: TGTGCCAGCAGTTACTCGTTTGCACAGGGAATTGGCGGCGAGCAGTACTTC

size: -
J: TRBJ2-4
V: TRBV3-1
D: -
CDR3: CASSHSSWGLAKNIQYF
DNA: TGTGCCAGCAGCCATTCCTCTTGGGGTTTAGCCAAAAACATTCAGTACTTC

size: -
J: TRBJ2-6
V: TRBV7-9
D: -
CDR3: CASSFSAVLSGANVLTF
DNA: TGTGCCAGCAGCTTCTCGGCTGTCCTCTCTGGGGCCAACGTCCTGACTTTC

size: -
J: TRBJ1-2
V: TRBV7-9
D: -
CDR3: CASSLPRDNGYTF
DNA: TGTGCCAGCAGCTTACCCAGGGACAATGGCTACACCTTC

size: -
J: TRBJ2-5
V: TRBV4-1
D: -
CDR3: CASSRPDGREETQYF
DNA: TGCGCCAGCAGCCGACCCGACGGGCGGGAAGAGACCCAGTACTTC

size: few
J: TRBJ1-2
V: TRBV5-5
D: -
CDR3: CASSLAYGYTF
DNA: TGTGCCAGCAGCTTGGCCTATGGCTACACCTTC

size: few
J: TRBJ2-7
V: TRBV7-6
D: TRBD1
CDR3: CANSQGTGTYEQYF
DNA: TGTGCCAACAGCCAGGGGACAGGAACCTACGAGCAGTACTTC

size: few
J: TRBJ1-1
V: TRBV11-1
D: -
CDR3: CASSSFSTGTEAFF
DNA: TGTGCCAGCAGCTCCTTTTCTACAGGTACTGAAGCTTTCTTT

size: -
J: TRBJ1-1
V: TRBV7-6
D: -
CDR3: CASSLGAGEAFF
DNA: TGTGCCAGCAGCTTAGGGGCGGGGGAGGCTTTCTTT

size: -
J: TRBJ2-2
V: TRBV6-5
D: -
CDR3: CASSYSRSGELFF
DNA: TGTGCCAGCAGTTACTCCCGTTCCGGGGAGCTGTTTTTT

size: many
J: TRBJ2-7
V: TRBV10-3
D: TRBD2
CDR3: CAISEFGGVISYEQYF
DNA: TGTGCCATCAGCGAGTTTGGGGGGGTGATCTCCTACGAGCAGTACTTC

size: -
J: TRBJ2-5
V: TRBV7-9
D: TRBD1
CDR3: CASSSSQGAGETQYF
DNA: TGTGCCAGCAGCTCCTCCCAGGGGGCGGGAGAGACCCAGTACTTC

size: -
J: TRBJ1-6
V: TRBV4-1
D: -
CDR3: CASRGGLYNSPLHF
DNA: TGCGCCAGTCGGGGGGGTCTCTATAATTCACCCCTCCACTTT

size: few
J: TRBJ2-7
V: TRBV29-1
D: TRBD1
CDR3: CSARGTGGLEQYF
DNA: TGCAGCGCCCGGGGGACAGGGGGCCTCGAGCAGTACTTC

size: few
J: TRBJ2-1
V: TRBV11-3
D: TRBD2
CDR3: CASSPRTRSGNEQFF
DNA: TGTGCCAGCAGCCCGAGGACTAGATCGGGAAATGAGCAGTTCTTC

size: -
J: TRBJ2-3
V: TRBV6-1
D: -
CDR3: CASRPGPNSFSSTDTQYF
DNA: TGTGCCAGCAGGCCGGGGCCTAATTCTTTTTCTAGCACAGATACGCAGTATTTT

size: -
J: TRBJ1-5
V: TRBV15
D: -
CDR3: CATSRAGPYQPQHF
DNA: TGTGCCACCAGCAGGGCCGGACCCTATCAGCCCCAGCATTTT

size: few
J: TRBJ1-1
V: TRBV20-1
D: -
CDR3: CSAEQRNTEAFF
DNA: TGCAGTGCTGAGCAGAGGAACACTGAAGCTTTCTTT

size: few
J: TRBJ1-2
V: TRBV18
D: TRBD1
CDR3: CASSPPGQGGGYTF
DNA: TGTGCCAGCTCACCCCCGGGACAGGGGGGTGGCTACACCTTC

size: few
J: TRBJ1-1
V: TRBV7-9
D: -
CDR3: CASSQDSLNTEAFF
DNA: TGTGCCAGCAGCCAAGACAGTTTGAACACTGAAGCTTTCTTT

size: few
J: TRBJ2-1
V: TRBV10-3
D: TRBD1
CDR3: CAIRGQGRDEQFF
DNA: TGTGCCATCAGGGGACAGGGACGGGATGAGCAGTTCTTC

size: -
J: TRBJ2-2
V: TRBV6-5
D: TRBD1
CDR3: CASSYGQVYTGELFF
DNA: TGTGCCAGCAGTTACGGACAGGTTTACACCGGGGAGCTGTTTTTT

size: -
J: TRBJ2-1
V: TRBV5-1
D: TRBD1
CDR3: CASRDRQGRSYNEQFF
DNA: TGCGCCAGCAGGGACCGACAGGGGCGCTCCTACAATGAGCAGTTCTTC

size: -
J: TRBJ2-3
V: TRBV13
D: TRBD2
CDR3: CASSPGLAEDTQYF
DNA: TGTGCCAGCAGCCCGGGACTAGCTGAAGATACGCAGTATTTT

size: -
J: TRBJ2-3
V: TRBV20-1
D: TRBD2
CDR3: CSAKPPGGTSLPDTQYF
DNA: TGCAGTGCTAAGCCCCCCGGGGGGACTAGCTTGCCAGATACGCAGTATTTT

size: -
J: TRBJ1-1
V: TRBV18
D: TRBD1
CDR3: CASSPPDRVVGTEAFF
DNA: TGTGCCAGCTCACCACCGGACAGGGTCGTTGGCACTGAAGCTTTCTTT

size: -
J: TRBJ2-5
V: TRBV19
D: TRBD2
CDR3: CASTPMGAGPEETQYF
DNA: TGTGCCAGTACCCCTATGGGAGCGGGGCCCGAAGAGACCCAGTACTTC

size: few
J: TRBJ2-3
V: TRBV2
D: TRBD1
CDR3: CASWDRETDTQYF
DNA: TGTGCCAGCTGGGACAGGGAAACAGATACGCAGTATTTT

size: many
J: TRBJ2-5
V: TRBV3-1
D: -
CDR3: CASSQSAEETQYF
DNA: TGTGCCAGCAGCCAATCGGCGGAAGAGACCCAGTACTTC